This T cell receptor beta chain was identified during a study of Graves' ophthalmopathy and Graves' hyperthyroidism. Study results and limitations: Blood was where most expanded thyroid clonotypes above 0.001 frequency also turned up.

The CDR3 has 13 residues. V lost 8 bases, J lost 7 bases, and 12 bases lay in between. Germline CDR1 SGHAT, CDR2 FQNNGV. Ophthalmopathy in the donors was of moderate-to-severe activity, with CAS ≥3, NOSPECS ≥4 and duration under 3 months. The diagnosis was founded upon clinical symptoms, serum thyroxine, TRAb, thyroid ultrasound and orbital computed tomography. PBMCs were obtained from roughly 9.9 ml of fresh peripheral blood. At least ten counts were recorded for this clonotype. The antigen remains undetermined. For repertoire sequencing, the TCR beta CDR3 regions were amplified from RNA transcripts. An initial RT-PCR round employing HTBI primers preceded a second-round multiplex PCR. TCRdb ran MiXCR on the multiplex PCR reads and lists one entry per CDR3 protein. Of tens of thousands of distinct CDR3 sequences in the sample, approximately 50% were seen once.

Sequencing was performed on peripheral blood. This sequence was found in an adult woman with Graves' ophthalmopathy. This rearrangement joins TRBV11-2 to TRBJ1-6; D is unresolved. This CDR3 reads CASGSGFNSPLHF. CDR3 bases: TGTGCCAGCGGTTCAGGTTTCAATTCACCCCTCCACTTT.